These 17 T cell receptor beta chains originate from one sample sequenced in a study of cytomegalovirus exposure and HLA in healthy donors. This PCR relied on a set of 60 Vbeta primers and 13 Jbeta primers. Method: immunoSEQ multiplex PCR; TCRdb's copy keeps in-frame clones and lacks some. The data show roughly 180,000 clones, approximately 85% seen once. The specimen sequenced was PBMCs. All receptors derive from a man in his late teens or twenties in good health and CMV-seropositive.

This sequence joins TRBV6-1 and TRBJ2-2, with a possible D match to TRBD1 (5 bases). Trimming cost V 0 bases and J 0 bases, with 17 bases left between them. Germline V gene lookup returns CDR1 MNHNS and CDR2 SASEGT. This CDR3 region has 19 residues. The CDR3 DNA reads as TGTGCCAGCAGTGAAGCGCCCGTGGGGCGCTTCGCGAACACCGGGGAGCTGTTTTTT. Protein: CASSEAPVGRFANTGELFF.

The chain carries TRBV30 and TRBJ1-1; the D is unclear. The CDR3 covers 13 residues. Germline CDR1 and CDR2: GTSNPN and SVGIG (reference sequence). Between the trimmed V and J ends, which lost 0 bases and 2 bases, there was a span of 7 bases. DNA for the CDR3: TGTGCCTGGAGTGTACTGCAAAACACTGAAGCTTTCTTT. Translation: CAWSVLQNTEAFF.

This rearrangement joins TRBV19 to TRBJ2-7, with D perhaps matching TRBD2 (6 bases). Germline values: CDR1 LNHDA, CDR2 SQIVND (reference sequence). The V gene lost 4 bases and the J gene lost 3 bases, with 19 bases spanning the gap. The CDR3 is 16 amino acids. CDR3 in amino acids: CASSSRGSPQVYEQYF. In DNA form, the CDR3 reads TGTGCCAGTAGTAGCCGGGGGTCCCCACAGGTCTACGAGCAGTACTTC.

The CDR3 DNA reads as TGTGCCAGCAGTGATCAGAGGCGGCCCAATCAGCCCCAGCATTTT. It is translated as CASSDQRRPNQPQHF. The chain joins TRBV25-1 to TRBJ1-5; the D is unclear. Looked up from germline, CDR1 is MGHDK and CDR2 is SYGVNS. V was clipped by 3 bases and J by 3 bases, with 12 bases between them. The CDR3 contains 15 residues.

The V call is TRBV30, the J call TRBJ2-7; TRBD2 matches at 10 bases. Trimming took 0 bases from V and 6 from J; bases not matched to a gene: 5. Germline V CDR1 and CDR2: GTSNPN, SVGIG (reference sequence). This CDR3 spans 14 amino acids. Here the CDR3 reads CAWSVLAGDGEQYF. The DNA for the CDR3 is TGTGCCTGGAGTGTTCTAGCGGGGGATGGCGAGCAGTACTTC.

This chain uses TRBV5-6 with TRBJ2-2; 9 bases match TRBD2. The CDR3 consists of 14 residues. CDR1 is SGHDT and CDR2 is YYEEEE in the germline V gene. The trim removed 2 bases at V and 7 bases at J, leaving 3 bases unmatched. In nucleotides, the CDR3 is TGTGCCAGCAGCTTTGAGCGGGAGGTCGGGGAGCTGTTTTTT. Protein sequence: CASSFEREVGELFF. The complete variable domain, with remaining parts taken from reference TRBV5-6 and TRBJ2-2, reads DAGVTQSPTHLIKTRGQQVTLRCSPKSGHDTVSWYQQALGQGPQFIFQYYEEEERQRGNFPDRFSGHQFPNYSSELNVNALLLGDSALYLCASSFEREVGELFFGEGSRLTVL.

V is TRBV7-9 and J is TRBJ2-7; 7 bases line up with TRBD1. The germline gives CDR1 SEHNR, CDR2 FQNEAQ (reference sequence). V was clipped by 4 bases and J by 3 bases; unmatched bases: 6. This CDR3 has 14 residues. The CDR3 DNA reads TGTGCCAGCAGCTCATCCGACAGGGACTACGAGCAGTACTTC. Protein product: CASSSSDRDYEQYF.

This clone appeared a single time. The chain carries TRBV18 and TRBJ1-2, with 10 positions matching TRBD1. This CDR3 has 16 amino acids. The germline V gene has CDR1 KGHSH and CDR2 LQKENI. After removal of 0 bases from V and 6 bases from J, the junction contained 7 bases not matched to a gene. The DNA for the CDR3 is TGTGCCAGCTCACCACCTTCGACAGGGGGCCTAAATGGCTACACCTTC. As protein: CASSPPSTGGLNGYTF.

V is TRBV6-1 and J is TRBJ1-1; 10 bases fit TRBD1. Trimming at V came to 2 bases and at J to 3 bases, leaving 6 bases not matched to a gene. From germline, CDR1 is MNHNS and CDR2 SASEGT. The CDR3 consists of 16 residues. The CDR3 loop is CASSEQTGGLDTEAFF. The DNA for the CDR3 is TGTGCCAGCAGTGAACAGACAGGGGGCTTGGACACTGAAGCTTTCTTT.

A remark on this clone: Other DNA sequences in the same sample also yield this CDR3. This chain connects TRBV5-1 to TRBJ1-6; a possible D gene is TRBD1 (5 bases). Germline-derived CDR1 and CDR2 are SGHRS and YFSETQ. Trimming cost V 0 bases and J 0 bases, with 13 bases left between them. The length of the CDR3 is 18 residues. This CDR3 reads CASSLVRDSDSYNSPLHF. DNA for the CDR3: TGCGCCAGCAGCTTGGTTCGCGACAGCGACTCCTATAATTCACCCCTCCACTTT.

The genes are TRBV5-1 and TRBJ2-4; 13 bases agree with TRBD2. The germline CDR1 and CDR2 sequences are SGHRS and YFSETQ. V shed 4 bases and J 7 bases; nucleotides not matched to a gene: 5. The CDR3 runs to 15 residues. The CDR3: CASSTGTSGANIQYF. CDR3 nucleotides: TGCGCCAGCAGCACCGGGACTAGCGGGGCGAACATTCAGTACTTC.

This chain joins TRBV9 and TRBJ2-5; unclear D gene. The CDR3 loop spans 13 amino acids. Trimming removed 0 bases at V and 2 bases at J, with 5 bases between. CDR1 and CDR2 from the germline V gene are SGDLS and YYNGEE. Written as DNA, the CDR3 is TGTGCCAGCAGCGTAGGAGGTCAAGAGACCCAGTACTTC. As protein: CASSVGGQETQYF.

The CDR3 DNA reads as TGTGCCAGCAGGGACAGGGAGAGTCAGCCCCAGCATTTT. It yields the protein CASRDRESQPQHF. This chain joins TRBV2 and TRBJ1-5; 8 bases map to TRBD1. Germline assignment: CDR1 SNHLY and CDR2 FYNNEI. CDR3 length: 13 residues. The ends lost 6 bases at V and 6 bases at J; junction bases unmatched: 4.

V and J are TRBV5-1 and TRBJ2-1; perhaps TRBD2 as D (5 bases). The CDR3 has 15 residues. The V end was cut by 6 bases, the J end by 4 bases, with 17 bases between. Germline V gene lookup returns CDR1 SGHRS and CDR2 YFSETQ. Here the CDR3 reads CASKLGGGGYNEQFF. The CDR3 nucleotides are TGCGCCAGCAAATTGGGCGGAGGTGGGTACAATGAGCAGTTCTTC.

This rearrangement joins TRBV7-2 to TRBJ2-1; TRBD2 aligns across 11 bases. Germline CDR1 is SGHTA and CDR2 is FQGNSA. Germline trimming cut 5 bases from V and 9 bases from J; bases unmatched to any gene: 9. This CDR3 contains 15 residues. In nucleotides, the CDR3 is TGTGCCAGCAGCAATCTAGCGGGGGGCATCGGTGAGCAGTTCTTC. Translation: CASSNLAGGIGEQFF. Based on the CDR3 plus reference TRBV7-2 and TRBJ2-1, the full variable domain is GAGVSQSPSNKVTEKGKDVELRCDPISGHTALYWYRQSLGQGLEFLIYFQGNSAPDKSGLPSDRFSAERTGGSVSTLTIQRTQQEDSAVYLCASSNLAGGIGEQFFGPGTRLTVL.

The chain combines TRBV5-1 with TRBJ2-3, with 13 bases that match TRBD2. The junction had 1 base not matched to a gene; V was cut back by 3 bases and J by 0 bases. The CDR3 has 16 residues. Germline V gene sequence: CDR1 SGHRS, CDR2 YFSETQ. Written as DNA, the CDR3 is TGCGCCAGCAGCTCGGGACTAGCGGGGAGCACAGATACGCAGTATTTT. This gives the protein CASSSGLAGSTDTQYF.

The chain joins TRBV18 to TRBJ1-4; D perhaps matches TRBD1 (5 bases). Germline V gives CDR1 KGHSH, CDR2 LQKENI. The CDR3 contains 17 residues. Trimming took 0 bases from V and 0 from J, leaving 11 bases between them. This CDR3 reads CASSPPRDFSTNEKLFF. The CDR3 DNA reads as TGTGCCAGCTCACCACCGAGGGACTTCTCAACTAATGAAAAACTGTTTTTT.